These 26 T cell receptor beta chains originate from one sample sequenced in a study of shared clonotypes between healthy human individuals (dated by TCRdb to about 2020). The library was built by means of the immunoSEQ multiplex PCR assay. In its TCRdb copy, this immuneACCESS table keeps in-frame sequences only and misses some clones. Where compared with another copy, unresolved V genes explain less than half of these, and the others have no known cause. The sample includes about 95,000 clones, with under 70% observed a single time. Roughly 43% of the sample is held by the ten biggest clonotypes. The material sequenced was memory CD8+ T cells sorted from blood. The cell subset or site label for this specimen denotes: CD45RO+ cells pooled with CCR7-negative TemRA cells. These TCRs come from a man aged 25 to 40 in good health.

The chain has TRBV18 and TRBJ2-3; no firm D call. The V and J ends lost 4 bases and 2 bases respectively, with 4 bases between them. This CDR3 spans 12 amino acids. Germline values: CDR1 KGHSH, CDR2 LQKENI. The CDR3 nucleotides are TGTGCCAGCTCACTTCTCACAGATACGCAGTATTTT. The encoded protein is CASSLLTDTQYF.

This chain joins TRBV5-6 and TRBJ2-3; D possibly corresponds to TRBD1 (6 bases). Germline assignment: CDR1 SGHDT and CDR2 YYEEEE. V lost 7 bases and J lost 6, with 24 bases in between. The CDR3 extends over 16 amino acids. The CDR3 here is CASRPRGSYWGDTQYF. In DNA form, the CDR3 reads TGTGCCAGCCGCCCAAGGGGGTCGTATTGGGGGGATACGCAGTATTTT.

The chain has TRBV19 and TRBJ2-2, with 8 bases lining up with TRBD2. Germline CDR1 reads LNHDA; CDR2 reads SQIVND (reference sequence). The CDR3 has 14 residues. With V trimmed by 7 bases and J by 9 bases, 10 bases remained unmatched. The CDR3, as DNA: TGTGCCAGTACGGGAGGGGGAACGGGGCGGGAGCTGTTTTTT. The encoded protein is CASTGGGTGRELFF.

CDR3 DNA sequence: TGTGCCAGCAGCAGCGGTTTGAGAACCGGGGAGCTGTTTTTT. It is translated as CASSSGLRTGELFF. The chain carries TRBV21-1 and TRBJ2-2; the tabulated D call, TRBD2, remains unverified against the DNA. TRBV21-1 is assigned pseudogene status. This CDR3 region has 14 residues.

CDR3 bases: TGTGCCAGCAGTTTAGATAACAGATATAGCACAGATACGCAGTATTTT. It is translated as CASSLDNRYSTDTQYF. The V call is TRBV27, the J call TRBJ2-3; no reliable D call. Trimming removed 2 bases from V and 0 bases from J, with 12 bases in between. Germline assignment: CDR1 MNHEY and CDR2 SMNVEV (reference sequence). The CDR3 runs 16 residues.

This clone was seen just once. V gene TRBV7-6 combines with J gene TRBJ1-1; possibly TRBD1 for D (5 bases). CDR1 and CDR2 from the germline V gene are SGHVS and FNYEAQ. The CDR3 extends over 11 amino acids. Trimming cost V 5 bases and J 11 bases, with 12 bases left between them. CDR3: CASSRGTEAFF. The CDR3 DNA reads TGTGCCAGCAGCCGCGGGACCGAGGCTTTCTTT.

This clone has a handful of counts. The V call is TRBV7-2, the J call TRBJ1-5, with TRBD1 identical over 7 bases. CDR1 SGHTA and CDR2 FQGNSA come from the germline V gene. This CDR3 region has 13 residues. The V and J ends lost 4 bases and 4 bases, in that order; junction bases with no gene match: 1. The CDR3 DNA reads TGTGCCAGCAGCTACAGGGGTAATCAGCCCCAGCATTTT. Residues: CASSYRGNQPQHF.

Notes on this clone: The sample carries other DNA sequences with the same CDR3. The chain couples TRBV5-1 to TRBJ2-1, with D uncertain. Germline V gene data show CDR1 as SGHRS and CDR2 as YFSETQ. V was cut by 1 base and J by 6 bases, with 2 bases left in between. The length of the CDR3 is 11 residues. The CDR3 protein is CASSLSNEQFF. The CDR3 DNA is TGCGCCAGCAGCTTGAGCAATGAGCAGTTCTTC.

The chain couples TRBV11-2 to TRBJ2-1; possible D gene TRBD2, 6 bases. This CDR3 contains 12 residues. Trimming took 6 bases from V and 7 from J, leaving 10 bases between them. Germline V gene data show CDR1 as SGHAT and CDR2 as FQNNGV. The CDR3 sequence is CASRTAGNEQFF. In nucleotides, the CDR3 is TGTGCCAGCAGAACAGCGGGTAATGAGCAGTTCTTC.

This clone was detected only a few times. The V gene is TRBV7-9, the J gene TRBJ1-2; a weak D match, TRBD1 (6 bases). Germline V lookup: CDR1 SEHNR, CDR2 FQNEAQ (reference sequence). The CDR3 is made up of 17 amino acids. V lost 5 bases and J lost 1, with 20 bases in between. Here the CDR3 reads CASSPTKSGTHNYGYTF. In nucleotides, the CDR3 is TGTGCCAGCAGCCCTACTAAGAGCGGGACACATAACTATGGCTACACCTTC.

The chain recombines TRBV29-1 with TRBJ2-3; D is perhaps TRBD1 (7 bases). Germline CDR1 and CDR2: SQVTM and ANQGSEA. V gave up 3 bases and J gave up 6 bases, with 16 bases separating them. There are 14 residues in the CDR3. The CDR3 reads CSVDRGDLRDTQYF. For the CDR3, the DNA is TGCAGCGTTGACAGGGGGGATTTGAGGGATACGCAGTATTTT.

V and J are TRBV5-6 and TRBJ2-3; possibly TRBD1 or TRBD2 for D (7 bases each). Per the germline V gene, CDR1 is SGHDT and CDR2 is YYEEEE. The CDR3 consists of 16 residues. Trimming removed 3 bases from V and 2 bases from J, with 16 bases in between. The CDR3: CASSSFPGGDTDTQYF. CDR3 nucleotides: TGTGCCAGCAGCTCCTTTCCAGGGGGGGACACAGATACGCAGTATTTT.

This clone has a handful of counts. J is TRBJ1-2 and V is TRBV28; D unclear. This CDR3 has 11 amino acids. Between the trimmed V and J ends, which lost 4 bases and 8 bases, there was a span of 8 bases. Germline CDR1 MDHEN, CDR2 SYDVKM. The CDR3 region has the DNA TGTGCCAGCAGTTCAATCCAAGGCTACACCTTC. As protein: CASSSIQGYTF.

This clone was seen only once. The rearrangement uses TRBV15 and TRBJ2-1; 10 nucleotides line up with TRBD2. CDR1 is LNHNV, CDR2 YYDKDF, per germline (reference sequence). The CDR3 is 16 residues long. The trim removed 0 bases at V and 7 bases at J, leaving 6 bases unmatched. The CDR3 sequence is CATSRESAGGPNEQFF. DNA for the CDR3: TGTGCCACCAGCAGAGAATCAGCGGGAGGGCCTAATGAGCAGTTCTTC.

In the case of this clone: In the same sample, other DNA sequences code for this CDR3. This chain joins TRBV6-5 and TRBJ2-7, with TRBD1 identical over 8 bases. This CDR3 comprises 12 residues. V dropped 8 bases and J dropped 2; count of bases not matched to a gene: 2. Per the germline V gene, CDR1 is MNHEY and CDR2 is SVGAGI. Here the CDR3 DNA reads TGTGCCAGCGGGACAGGAGCCTACGAGCAGTACTTC. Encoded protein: CASGTGAYEQYF.

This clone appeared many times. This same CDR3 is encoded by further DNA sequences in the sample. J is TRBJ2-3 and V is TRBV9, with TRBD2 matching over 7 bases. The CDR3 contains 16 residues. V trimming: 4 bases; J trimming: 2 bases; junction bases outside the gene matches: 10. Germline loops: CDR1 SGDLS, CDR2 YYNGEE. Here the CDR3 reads CASSPEGREFTDTQYF. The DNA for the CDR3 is TGTGCCAGCAGCCCCGAGGGGCGGGAGTTCACAGATACGCAGTATTTT.

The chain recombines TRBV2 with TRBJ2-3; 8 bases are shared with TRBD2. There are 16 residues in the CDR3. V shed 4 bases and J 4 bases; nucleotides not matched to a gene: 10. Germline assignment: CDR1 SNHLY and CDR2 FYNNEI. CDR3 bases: TGTGCCAGCAGTGGGGTGCGGGAGGAGGACGCAGATACGCAGTATTTT. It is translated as CASSGVREEDADTQYF.

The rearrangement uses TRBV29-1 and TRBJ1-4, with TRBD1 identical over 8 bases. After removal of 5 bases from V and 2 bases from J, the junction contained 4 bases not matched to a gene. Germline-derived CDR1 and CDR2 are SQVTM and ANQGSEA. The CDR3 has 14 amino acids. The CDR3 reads CSVKDRETNEKLFF. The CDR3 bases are TGCAGCGTTAAGGACAGGGAGACTAATGAAAAACTGTTTTTT.

CDR3 sequence: CASSLVGPSYNEQFF. The CDR3 DNA is TGTGCCAGCAGCTTAGTGGGCCCCTCCTACAATGAGCAGTTCTTC. V gene TRBV7-9 combines with J gene TRBJ2-1; D is unclear. Germline CDR1 is SEHNR and CDR2 is FQNEAQ (reference sequence). The V gene lost 1 base and the J gene lost 0 bases, with 7 bases spanning the gap. The CDR3 runs to 15 residues.

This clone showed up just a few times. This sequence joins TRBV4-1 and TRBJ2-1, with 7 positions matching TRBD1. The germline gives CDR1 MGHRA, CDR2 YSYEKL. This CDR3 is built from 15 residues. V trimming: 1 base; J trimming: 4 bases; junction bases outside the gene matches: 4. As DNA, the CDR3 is TGCGCCAGCAGCCAAGTGGGGACAGCGTACAATGAGCAGTTCTTC. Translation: CASSQVGTAYNEQFF.

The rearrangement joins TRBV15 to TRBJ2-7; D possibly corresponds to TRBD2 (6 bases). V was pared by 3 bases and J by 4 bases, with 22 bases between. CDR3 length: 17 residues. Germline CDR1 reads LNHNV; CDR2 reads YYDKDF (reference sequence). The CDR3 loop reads CATSREQLAVGGYEQYF. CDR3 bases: TGTGCCACCAGCAGGGAACAACTAGCTGTTGGAGGATACGAGCAGTACTTC.

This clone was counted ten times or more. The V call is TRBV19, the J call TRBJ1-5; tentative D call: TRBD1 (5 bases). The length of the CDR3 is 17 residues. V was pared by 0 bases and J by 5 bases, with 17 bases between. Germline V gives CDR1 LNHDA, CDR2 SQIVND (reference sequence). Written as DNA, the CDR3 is TGTGCCAGTAGTATAGATAGGACACGGGTAGGGGATCAGCCCCAGCATTTT. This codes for CASSIDRTRVGDQPQHF.

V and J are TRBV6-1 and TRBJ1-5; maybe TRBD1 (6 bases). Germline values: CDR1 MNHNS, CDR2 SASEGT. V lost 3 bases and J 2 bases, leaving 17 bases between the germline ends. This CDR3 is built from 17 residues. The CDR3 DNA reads TGTGCCAGCAGTGACCCCGGGGCAGGGGATGGCAATCAGCCCCAGCATTTT. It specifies CASSDPGAGDGNQPQHF.

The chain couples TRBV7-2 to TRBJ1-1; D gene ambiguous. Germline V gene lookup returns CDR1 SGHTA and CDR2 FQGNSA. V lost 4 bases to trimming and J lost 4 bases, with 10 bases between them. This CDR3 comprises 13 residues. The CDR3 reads CASSYEGATEAFF. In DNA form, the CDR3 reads TGTGCCAGCAGCTACGAAGGAGCCACTGAAGCTTTCTTT.

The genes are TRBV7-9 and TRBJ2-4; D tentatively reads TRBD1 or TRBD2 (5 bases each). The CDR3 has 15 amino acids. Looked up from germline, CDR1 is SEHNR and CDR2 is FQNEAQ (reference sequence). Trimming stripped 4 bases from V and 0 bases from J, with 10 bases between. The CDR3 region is CASSSGLLAKNIQYF. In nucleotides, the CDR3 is TGTGCCAGCAGCTCGGGGCTTTTAGCCAAAAACATTCAGTACTTC.

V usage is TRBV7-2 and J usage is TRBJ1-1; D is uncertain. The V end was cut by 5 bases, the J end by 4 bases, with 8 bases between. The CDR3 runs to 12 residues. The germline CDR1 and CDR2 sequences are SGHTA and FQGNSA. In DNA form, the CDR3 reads TGTGCCAGCAGCCCTCGGGCCACTGAAGCTTTCTTT. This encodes CASSPRATEAFF.